This T cell receptor (beta chain) was sequenced for a study of vaccination and CD4 T cells after COVID-19. Background on the study: The BNT162b2 or mRNA-1273 vaccine was given to participants in two doses. Study-wide points: There was no significant change from about 20 to 38 median reactive clonotypes.

An Oncomine TCR Beta short-read assay was used to sequence the DNA from cultured CD4+ T cells. TCRdb re-analysed the PCR reads in MiXCR, keeping a single row per CDR3 protein. The table has over 20,000 distinct CDR3 sequences, over 35% seen once; the top ten hold approximately 18%. This sample's treatment: roughly 11-day PBMC culture with coronavirus spike peptide pools or control peptides (ViraFEST assay). As for this clonotype: The target antigen is unknown.

Germline V CDR1 and CDR2: LNHDA, SQIVND (reference sequence). J lost 3 bases, V lost 1 base, and 12 bases had no gene match. CDR3 length: 19 residues. This clonotype originated in a human donor who received a COVID-19 vaccine. This chain joins TRBV19 and TRBJ1-5, with 10 positions matching TRBD1. The material was CD4+ T cells from blood, cultured in vitro, obtained before SARS-CoV-2 vaccination. The CDR3 nucleotides read TGTGCCAGTAGTATAGGTTGGTTTCGGGGACAGGGGCACAATCAGCCCCAGCATTTT. Protein product: CASSIGWFRGQGHNQPQHF.